What follows are 5 T cell receptor beta chains derived from one specimen sequenced in a study of blood T cell repertoires in COVID-19. Here immunoSEQ multiplex PCR was the method, and the copy in TCRdb shows in-frame clones only, minus some. The data show 300,000 to 500,000 clones, with more than 75% seen just once and roughly 0.97% held by the top ten. Sequencing was done on a sample of PBMCs or T cells enriched from blood (not recorded which). The receptors come from a young woman with acute COVID-19.

V is TRBV5-1 and J is TRBJ2-5, with D tentatively TRBD1 (5 bases). V was shortened by 4 bases and J by 1 base, with 11 bases between the two germline ends. CDR3 length: 14 residues. Germline V gene sequence: CDR1 SGHRS, CDR2 YFSETQ. The CDR3 here is CASSQTASQETQYF. The CDR3 DNA is TGCGCCAGCAGCCAGACAGCCAGCCAAGAGACCCAGTACTTC.

This clone came up once. Other DNA sequences from this sample encode an identical CDR3 as well. The chain uses TRBV6-5 and TRBJ1-2; TRBD1 is a possible D gene (6 bases). The V gene's germline CDR1 is MNHEY and CDR2 SVGAGI. Trimming stripped 0 bases from V and 5 bases from J, with 7 bases between. The CDR3 totals 13 residues. CDR3 in DNA: TGTGCCAGCAGTTACTCTCAGGGGTATGGCTACACCTTC. Translating gives CASSYSQGYGYTF.

This clone was counted a few times. V usage is TRBV3-1 (or the pseudogene TRBV3-2) and J usage is TRBJ2-4, with D tentatively TRBD1 (5 bases). Germline V gene data show CDR1 as LGHDT and CDR2 as YNNKEL (reference sequence). V shed 5 bases and J shed 3 bases, with 8 bases lying between them. The CDR3 length is 13 residues. The CDR3 region has the DNA TGTGCCAGCAGCGACAGAGTCAAAAACATTCAGTACTTC. This sequence encodes CASSDRVKNIQYF.

This chain uses TRBV18 with TRBJ2-6; a weak D match, TRBD1 (6 bases). Trimming took 6 bases from V and 4 from J, leaving 13 bases between them. Germline loops: CDR1 KGHSH, CDR2 LQKENI. This CDR3 is 15 amino acids long. In DNA, the CDR3 is TGTGCCAGCTCCCCTACAGGGAAGGGGGCCAACGTCCTGACTTTC. Translated: CASSPTGKGANVLTF.

This chain uses TRBV28 with TRBJ1-1; 10 nucleotides agree with TRBD1. With V trimmed by 6 bases and J by 0 bases, 4 bases remained unmatched. The germline V gene encodes CDR1 MDHEN and CDR2 SYDVKM. The CDR3 sequence is 15 residues long. The CDR3 is CASRDRGLMNTEAFF. In DNA form, the CDR3 reads TGTGCCAGCAGAGACAGGGGGCTGATGAACACTGAAGCTTTCTTT.